The 18 T cell receptor beta chains below come from one sample, sequenced in a study of CD8+ T cells in alopecia areata. cDNA prepared by RNA extraction and subsequent reverse transcription served as the template for sequencing. Produced via immunoSEQ multiplex PCR; TCRdb's table is partial and in-frame only. The repertoire holds approximately 150,000 clones, 50% to 65% seen once, with 4.5% to 5% in the top ten. The sample consisted of CD4+ T cells sorted from blood. These receptors were obtained from a human donor in good health.

This clone was seen more than once but under ten times. V and J are TRBV29-1 and TRBJ2-1; the D is unclear. The length of the CDR3 is 14 residues. V lost 7 bases and J lost 9, with 22 bases in between. Per the germline V gene, CDR1 is SQVTM and CDR2 is ANQGSEA. As DNA, the CDR3 is TGCAGCGGACGTAACGGGCCACGCCGGACTGAGCAGTTCTTC. Amino acids: CSGRNGPRRTEQFF.

The J gene is TRBJ1-1, the V gene TRBV6-6, with D possibly matching TRBD1 (6 bases). This CDR3 contains 14 residues. Trimming left V 6 bases short and J 3 bases short, with 14 bases between. Germline-derived CDR1 and CDR2 are MNHNY and SVGAGI (reference sequence). The CDR3 protein is CASSMAAGDTEAFF. The CDR3 DNA reads as TGTGCCAGCAGCATGGCCGCAGGGGACACTGAAGCTTTCTTT.

This clone was counted only a few times. The chain recombines TRBV30 with TRBJ2-7; TRBD1 is a possible D gene (6 bases). Germline assignment: CDR1 GTSNPN and CDR2 SVGIG (reference sequence). V was shortened by 5 bases and J by 1 base, with 12 bases between the two germline ends. The CDR3 runs to 13 residues. CDR3 in amino acids: CAWARDTSYEQYF. CDR3 in DNA: TGTGCCTGGGCACGGGACACGTCCTACGAGCAGTACTTC.

This clone was found a few times. The genes are TRBV6-5 and TRBJ2-3, with D tentatively TRBD1 or TRBD2 (6 bases each). The CDR3 contains 13 residues. V dropped 7 bases and J dropped 0 bases, with 8 bases sitting between them. Germline CDR1 and CDR2: MNHEY and SVGAGI. The CDR3: CASNGGSTDTQYF. CDR3 nucleotides: TGTGCCAGCAACGGGGGCAGCACAGATACGCAGTATTTT.

The chain links TRBV29-1 to TRBJ1-1; unclear D gene. The ends were cut back, 5 bases at V and 1 base at J, with 8 bases in the middle. The CDR3 extends over 12 amino acids. From germline, CDR1 is SQVTM and CDR2 ANQGSEA. The DNA for the CDR3 is TGCAGCGTTACCGGGTGGAACACTGAAGCTTTCTTT. It yields the protein CSVTGWNTEAFF.

The V and J genes are TRBV5-6 and TRBJ1-2; the match to TRBD1 covers 9 bases. Germline trimming cut 0 bases from V and 7 bases from J; bases unmatched to any gene: 1. The CDR3 loop spans 13 amino acids. The germline CDR1 and CDR2 sequences are SGHDT and YYEEEE. The CDR3 nucleotides are TGTGCCAGCAGCTTGGTACAGGGGGCTGGCTACACCTTC. Translation: CASSLVQGAGYTF.

This clone was observed a handful of times. The chain couples TRBV19 to TRBJ2-4; 16 bases are a match to TRBD2. J gave up 6 bases and V 8 bases, and 1 base lay outside the gene matches. The CDR3 loop spans 14 amino acids. Germline V lookup: CDR1 LNHDA, CDR2 SQIVND (reference sequence). The CDR3 here is CASGTSGRGNIQYF. In nucleotides, the CDR3 is TGTGCCAGTGGGACTAGCGGGAGGGGAAACATTCAGTACTTC.

This chain joins TRBV29-1 and TRBJ1-1; D perhaps matches TRBD1 (5 bases). Trimming left V 7 bases short and J 5 bases short, with 14 bases between. Germline assignment: CDR1 SQVTM and CDR2 ANQGSEA. The CDR3 covers 12 residues. The DNA of the CDR3 is TGCAGCGGTGGGACCCTTGGTACTGAAGCTTTCTTT. Protein sequence: CSGGTLGTEAFF.

This clone is a singleton in its sample. The rearrangement joins TRBV29-1 to TRBJ2-5, with TRBD2 matching 13 bases. V gave up 0 bases and J gave up 1 base; unmatched junction bases: 5. CDR1 SQVTM and CDR2 ANQGSEA come from the germline V gene. The CDR3 has 17 amino acids. CDR3 bases: TGCAGCGTTGAAGACCGCGGGACTAGCGGGGTCCAAGAGACCCAGTACTTC. Translating gives CSVEDRGTSGVQETQYF.

The genes are TRBV19 and TRBJ2-5; 8 nucleotides match TRBD1. Germline V CDR1 and CDR2: LNHDA, SQIVND (reference sequence). The V segment lost 3 bases and the J segment 5 bases; nucleotides outside the gene matches: 8. The CDR3 extends over 15 amino acids. DNA of the CDR3: TGTGCCAGTAGTATTTCGGACAGGGCCAGGGAGACCCAGTACTTC. Its translation: CASSISDRARETQYF.

V usage is TRBV29-1 and J usage is TRBJ2-1, with TRBD2 matching 12 bases. Germline values: CDR1 SQVTM, CDR2 ANQGSEA. CDR3 length equals 14 residues. V gave up 4 bases and J gave up 2 bases; unmatched junction bases: 0. The CDR3 loop is CSVGLAGAYNEQFF. The CDR3 DNA follows: TGCAGCGTTGGACTAGCGGGAGCCTACAATGAGCAGTTCTTC.

The chain joins TRBV20-1 to TRBJ1-4; D gene ambiguous. This CDR3 comprises 11 residues. Trimming removed 4 bases at V and 6 bases at J, with 6 bases between. Germline loops: CDR1 DFQATT, CDR2 SNEGSKA (reference sequence). In nucleotides, the CDR3 is TGCAGTGCTACTGTGGATGAAAAACTGTTTTTT. Translation: CSATVDEKLFF.

This clone showed up just a few times. The chain uses TRBV14 and TRBJ1-3, with D tentatively TRBD1 (5 bases). This CDR3 contains 15 residues. The V and J ends lost 3 bases and 0 bases respectively, with 9 bases between them. CDR1 is SGHDN, CDR2 FVKESK, per germline. The chain's CDR3 is CASSHRGISGNTIYF. DNA for the CDR3: TGTGCCAGCAGCCATCGGGGGATCTCTGGAAACACCATATATTTT.

About this clone itself: The junction does not match germline at one end; this may be a read error. This sequence joins TRBV4-1 and TRBJ2-3; TRBD1 matches 7 bases. The CDR3 extends over 15 amino acids. The germline gives CDR1 MGHRA, CDR2 YSYEKL. The CDR3 DNA is TGCGCCAGCAGTCAAGATAGGGGGCGGGTGGATACGCAGTATTTT. Translated, it gives CASSQDRGRVDTQYF.

The rearrangement links TRBV15 to TRBJ2-6, with no clear D. The CDR3 has 15 amino acids. The V and J ends lost 3 bases and 8 bases respectively, with 14 bases between them. Germline CDR1 and CDR2: LNHNV and YYDKDF (reference sequence). The CDR3 DNA follows: TGTGCCACCAGCAGGGTCCTTTCCCCCTCCAACGTCCTGACTTTC. The encoded protein is CATSRVLSPSNVLTF.

This sequence joins TRBV25-1 and TRBJ2-2, with TRBD2 matching 11 bases. CDR1 and CDR2 (germline): MGHDK, SYGVNS. The CDR3 has 15 residues. Trimming cost V 4 bases and J 7 bases; bases outside gene matches: 5. The CDR3 nucleotides are TGTGCCAGCAGTGGACTAGCGGGACGAGTCGGGGAGCTGTTTTTT. Translation: CASSGLAGRVGELFF.

The rearrangement joins TRBV7-9 to TRBJ2-5, with a tentative D call TRBD1 (5 bases). The CDR3 is 15 residues long. Germline V CDR1 and CDR2: SEHNR, FQNEAQ (reference sequence). The ends were cut back, 5 bases at V and 2 bases at J, with 15 bases in the middle. CDR3 in amino acids: CASSERRTGQETQYF. In DNA, the CDR3 is TGTGCCAGCAGCGAAAGACGAACAGGTCAAGAGACCCAGTACTTC.

The V gene is TRBV4-1, the J gene TRBJ2-2; TRBD2 agrees at 12 bases. The germline V gene has CDR1 MGHRA and CDR2 YSYEKL. This CDR3 is built from 19 residues. V gave up 2 bases and J gave up 0 bases; unmatched junction bases: 7. CDR3 amino acids: CASSQWPSGRAANTGELFF. The CDR3, as DNA: TGCGCCAGCAGCCAATGGCCTAGCGGGAGGGCGGCGAACACCGGGGAGCTGTTTTTT.